The rows below give T cell receptor beta chains drawn from one sample of a study of monozygotic twins with inflammatory bowel disease. No DNA is given; TCRdb re-called the 5' RACE reads and lists each CDR3 protein once. The clone table shows 85,000 to 110,000 distinct CDR3 sequences, with the ten largest holding under 2.5%. Material: blood. The receptor set was obtained from a human donor with ulcerative colitis or Crohn's disease, or a healthy co-twin of an affected twin (not recorded which). Both conserved end residues are part of each CDR3.

TRBJ2-2 TRBV5-1 CASSRSFGSNTGELFF
TRBJ2-1 TRBV6-6 CASSYHGSNNEQFF
TRBJ2-2 TRBV6-5 CASSYSDREDTGELFF
TRBJ2-7 TRBV5-1 CASSLGQRNEQYF
TRBJ1-3 TRBV6-1 CASSLTVNSGNTIYF
TRBJ2-5 TRBV6-5 CASSSLTKAGHETQYF
TRBJ2-5 TRBV7-9 CASSINTRAETQYF
TRBJ1-2 TRBV5-1 CASSLAGDYVYTF
TRBJ2-7 TRBV5-1 CASSLGGLGGEQYF
TRBJ2-1 TRBV29-1 CSVGLAGGERRFFNEQFF
TRBJ2-1 TRBV27 CASSPSGRGDNEQFF
TRBJ2-7 TRBV18 CASSPRLVPYEQYF
TRBJ1-5 TRBV20-1 CSATWGQIFPSNQPQHF
TRBJ1-2 TRBV7-9 CASSVGSLRNYGYTF
TRBJ2-5 TRBV5-1 CASSLTPETQYF
TRBJ1-1 TRBV7-2 CASSLAGGMNTEAFF
TRBJ2-1 TRBV5-4 CASSLGLPNEQFF
TRBJ1-1 TRBV20-1 CSADKHEGKRNTEAFF
TRBJ1-5 TRBV23-1 CASSHSGLRIQPQHF
TRBJ2-7 TRBV15 CATSSVAGGRTYEQYF
TRBJ1-1 TRBV28 CASGWEAEAFF
TRBJ2-1 TRBV14 CASSQVLGWNEQFF
TRBJ2-1 TRBV7-2 CASRTYNEQFF
TRBJ1-1 TRBV28 CASSSAGVNTEAFF
TRBJ2-3 TRBV7-2 CASSLVWGTDTQYF
TRBJ2-5 TRBV10-1 CASSEGLAGGLETQYF
TRBJ2-1 TRBV4-3 CASSQGMSGLGYNEQFF
TRBJ2-1 TRBV6-2/TRBV6-3 CASSYEKTGGLYNEQFF
TRBJ2-1 TRBV11-3 CASSEDRDRINEQFF
TRBJ2-1 TRBV19 CASRVPGTSALNEQFF
TRBJ2-1 TRBV20-1 CSEGTYNEQFF
TRBJ1-3 TRBV18 CASSQDRSSGNTIYF
TRBJ1-5 TRBV6-2/TRBV6-3 CASSYWGQPQHF
TRBJ1-5 TRBV27 CASTETGRGPNQPQHF
TRBJ2-3 TRBV7-6 CASSSDGLAHTQYF
TRBJ2-2 TRBV6-5 CASSYSPGGDTGELFF